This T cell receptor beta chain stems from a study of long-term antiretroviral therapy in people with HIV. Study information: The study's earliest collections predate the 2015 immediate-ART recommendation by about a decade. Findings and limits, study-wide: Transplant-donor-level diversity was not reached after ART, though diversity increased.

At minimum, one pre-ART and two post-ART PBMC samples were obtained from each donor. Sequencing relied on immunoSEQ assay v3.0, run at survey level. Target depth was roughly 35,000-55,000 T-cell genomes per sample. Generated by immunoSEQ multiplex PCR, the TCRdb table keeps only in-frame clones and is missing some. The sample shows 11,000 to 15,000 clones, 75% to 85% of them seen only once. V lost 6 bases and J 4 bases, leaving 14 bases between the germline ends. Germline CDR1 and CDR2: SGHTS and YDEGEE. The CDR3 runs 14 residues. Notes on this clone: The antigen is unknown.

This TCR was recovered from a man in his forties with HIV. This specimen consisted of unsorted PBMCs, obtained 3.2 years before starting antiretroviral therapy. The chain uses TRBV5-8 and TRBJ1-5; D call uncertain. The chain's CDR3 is CASTSGGNNQPQHF. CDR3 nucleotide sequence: TGTGCCAGCACCTCAGGAGGAAATAATCAGCCCCAGCATTTT.